The 32 T cell receptor beta chains presented below share a single source sample, sequenced in a study of blood T cell repertoires in COVID-19. The assay was immunoSEQ multiplex PCR, and TCRdb's table has in-frame clones only and misses some. The sample lists around 56,000 clones; 79% were seen once. The specimen sequenced was peripheral blood. All receptors come from a man aged 55 to 70 with acute or convalescent COVID-19.

The CDR3: CASSVSGGANTDTQYF. Written as DNA, the CDR3 is TGCGCCAGCAGCGTTAGCGGGGGGGCTAACACAGATACGCAGTATTTT. The V and J genes are TRBV5-1 and TRBJ2-3, with 11 bases lining up with TRBD2. The CDR3 totals 16 residues. Germline-derived CDR1 and CDR2 are SGHRS and YFSETQ. V was pared by 4 bases and J by 2 bases, with 6 bases of the junction left unmatched.

The rearrangement joins TRBV5-4 to TRBJ2-1; D call uncertain. The V end was cut by 3 bases, the J end by 7 bases, with 8 bases between. Per the germline V gene, CDR1 is SGHNT and CDR2 is YYREEE (reference sequence). CDR3 length: 12 amino acids. CDR3 nucleotides: TGTGCCAGCAGCTCGTCTCAGAATGAGCAGTTCTTC. This gives the protein CASSSSQNEQFF.

This clone has a single count. The chain has TRBV5-1 and TRBJ1-4; no definite D call. The CDR3 extends over 15 amino acids. Germline V lookup: CDR1 SGHRS, CDR2 YFSETQ. Trimming shortened V by 7 bases and J by 7 bases, and 20 bases separated the two germline ends. The CDR3 coding sequence is TGCGCCAGCTCCCTTTTACGTCCGGGAGGTGAAAAACTGTTTTTT. Translating gives CASSLLRPGGEKLFF.

This chain joins TRBV28 and TRBJ2-5; 9 nucleotides match TRBD2. Unmatched junction bases numbered 3, after V lost 8 bases and J lost 2 bases. The CDR3 totals 13 residues. The germline gives CDR1 MDHEN, CDR2 SYDVKM. CDR3 amino acids: CASASGVQETQYF. DNA for the CDR3: TGTGCCAGCGCTAGCGGGGTACAAGAGACCCAGTACTTC. The full variable domain, in which reference TRBV28 and TRBJ2-5 provide the parts outside the CDR3, is DVKVTQSSRYLVKRTGEKVFLECVQDMDHENMFWYRQDPGLGLRLIYFSYDVKMKEKGDIPEGYSVSREKKERFSLILESASTNQTSMYLCASASGVQETQYFGPGTRLLVL.

This chain joins TRBV29-1 and TRBJ2-1; 10 nucleotides line up with TRBD2. The CDR3 covers 17 residues. V gave up 1 base and J gave up 1 base; unmatched junction bases: 7. Germline CDR1 reads SQVTM; CDR2 reads ANQGSEA. This CDR3 reads CSVEGLAGVKSYNEQFF. The CDR3 DNA follows: TGCAGCGTTGAAGGCCTAGCGGGGGTTAAGTCCTACAATGAGCAGTTCTTC.

The chain has TRBV13 and TRBJ1-1; perhaps TRBD1 as D (5 bases). Trimming removed 4 bases from V and 1 base from J, with 10 bases in between. Germline V gene lookup returns CDR1 PRHDT and CDR2 FYEKMQ (reference sequence). The CDR3 length is 14 residues. This chain's CDR3 is CASSSPRGNTEAFF. The CDR3 nucleotides are TGTGCCAGCAGCTCCCCTAGGGGGAACACTGAAGCTTTCTTT.

The rearrangement joins TRBV25-1 to TRBJ2-5, with TRBD1 identical over 8 bases. Germline values: CDR1 MGHDK, CDR2 SYGVNS. The CDR3 consists of 17 residues. V gave up 5 bases and J gave up 1 base; unmatched junction bases: 12. In DNA, the CDR3 is TGTGCCAGCAGTTCTTTCCCGGACAGGGTCCTCCAAGAGACCCAGTACTTC. This codes for CASSSFPDRVLQETQYF.

This clone is labeled medium-sized. The CDR3 spells CASSSDSGTEAFF. Written as DNA, the CDR3 is TGTGCCAGCAGCTCCGACTCCGGCACTGAAGCTTTCTTT. The chain has TRBV7-9 and TRBJ1-1, with unresolved D. Trimming removed 4 bases from V and 4 bases from J, with 10 bases in between. This CDR3 is 13 amino acids long. Germline values: CDR1 SEHNR, CDR2 FQNEAQ (reference sequence).

This chain joins TRBV7-2 and TRBJ2-3, with 10 bases fitting TRBD2. V lost 0 bases, J lost 5 bases, and 14 bases stayed unmatched. CDR1 SGHTA and CDR2 FQGNSA come from the germline V gene. The CDR3 totals 19 residues. CDR3 loop: CASSLAFTSSGGAGDTQYF. CDR3 nucleotides: TGTGCCAGCAGCTTAGCCTTCACGAGCAGCGGGGGGGCAGGAGATACGCAGTATTTT.

The chain carries TRBV27 and TRBJ1-2, with TRBD1 matching 8 bases. The CDR3 runs to 15 residues. J gave up 3 bases and V 8 bases, and 11 bases lay outside the gene matches. Looked up from germline, CDR1 is MNHEY and CDR2 is SMNVEV (reference sequence). CDR3: CASSPSAGGYYGYTF. As DNA, the CDR3 is TGTGCCAGCTCCCCCTCGGCAGGGGGCTACTATGGCTACACCTTC.

This clone was seen only a few times. V gene TRBV18 combines with J gene TRBJ1-1; D not resolved. The CDR3 is 11 amino acids. Germline V gene data show CDR1 as KGHSH and CDR2 as LQKENI. V was trimmed by 6 bases and J by 6 bases, leaving 8 bases between them. The CDR3 DNA follows: TGTGCCAGCTCCAGGAGGGCTGAAGCTTTCTTT. It codes for CASSRRAEAFF. The variable domain in full, with the rest retrieved from reference TRBV18 and TRBJ1-1, is NAGVMQNPRHLVRRRGQEARLRCSPMKGHSHVYWYRQLPEEGLKFMVYLQKENIIDESGMPKERFSAEFPKEGPSILRIQQVVRGDSAAYFCASSRRAEAFFGQGTRLTVV.

This clone was recorded a few times. The rearrangement joins TRBV2 to TRBJ1-2; D is unresolved. V lost 4 bases to trimming and J lost 8 bases, with 11 bases between them. The CDR3 sequence is 12 residues long. The germline CDR1 and CDR2 sequences are SNHLY and FYNNEI. As DNA, the CDR3 is TGTGCCAGCAGTGGGAGGGATGGAGGCTACACCTTC. Protein sequence: CASSGRDGGYTF.

This clone is a singleton in its sample. The V gene is TRBV27, the J gene TRBJ1-2, with D possibly TRBD1 on 5 matching bases. With 3 bases removed from V and 6 bases from J, the gap between germline ends came to 11 bases. Germline lookup yields CDR1 MNHEY and CDR2 SMNVEV (reference sequence). The CDR3 runs to 13 residues. This chain's CDR3 is CASSFAGLDGYTF. In DNA, the CDR3 is TGTGCCAGCAGTTTTGCAGGGTTGGATGGCTACACCTTC.

The J gene is TRBJ2-5, the V gene TRBV19; D is perhaps TRBD2 (5 bases). CDR1 and CDR2 (germline): LNHDA, SQIVND (reference sequence). V dropped 3 bases and J dropped 5 bases, with 19 bases sitting between them. This CDR3 has 16 residues. The CDR3 loop reads CASSIGGLGRPETQYF. CDR3 nucleotides: TGTGCCAGTAGTATCGGAGGTCTCGGACGGCCGGAGACCCAGTACTTC.

The chain combines TRBV4-1 with TRBJ1-4, with TRBD1 as a possible D gene (5 bases). This CDR3 comprises 15 residues. Germline V gives CDR1 MGHRA, CDR2 YSYEKL. V lost 0 bases to trimming and J lost 7 bases, with 12 bases between them. CDR3 in DNA: TGCGCCAGCAGCCAAGAAAAAACAGGATCTGAAAAACTGTTTTTT. Translating gives CASSQEKTGSEKLFF.

The gene calls are TRBV29-1 and TRBJ1-2; D call uncertain. Germline V CDR1 and CDR2: SQVTM, ANQGSEA. The V end was cut by 4 bases, the J end by 0 bases, with 6 bases between. The CDR3 length is 12 residues. The CDR3 sequence: CSVGGTNYGYTF. CDR3 DNA: TGCAGCGTTGGCGGTACTAACTATGGCTACACCTTC.

The chain carries TRBV6-5 and TRBJ1-1, with 7 bases aligning to TRBD1. This CDR3 comprises 13 residues. V was clipped by 7 bases and J by 2 bases; unmatched bases: 4. Germline V gives CDR1 MNHEY, CDR2 SVGAGI. The CDR3 DNA is TGTGCCAGCACCGGGACAGCAAACACTGAAGCTTTCTTT. Amino acid sequence: CASTGTANTEAFF.

The V call is TRBV4-1, the J call TRBJ2-2; 8 nucleotides line up with TRBD1. The V segment lost 0 bases and the J segment 5 bases; nucleotides outside the gene matches: 11. Per germline, CDR1 MGHRA and CDR2 YSYEKL. This CDR3 is built from 18 residues. Here the CDR3 reads CASSQEQLQDRETGELFF. The CDR3 DNA reads TGCGCCAGCAGCCAAGAGCAACTCCAGGACAGGGAAACCGGGGAGCTGTTTTTT.

The rearrangement links TRBV7-6 to TRBJ2-1, with 9 bases aligning to TRBD2. Germline V gene lookup returns CDR1 SGHVS and CDR2 FNYEAQ. V was clipped by 6 bases and J by 0 bases; unmatched bases: 12. This CDR3 is 18 amino acids long. The CDR3 DNA reads as TGTGCCAGCAGTCGTACTCCAGCGGGGGGATACTCCTACAATGAGCAGTTCTTC. It yields the protein CASSRTPAGGYSYNEQFF.

DNA of the CDR3: TGTGCCAGTACTCGGCAGGGTAATCAGCCCCAGCATTTT. Encoded protein: CASTRQGNQPQHF. The chain couples TRBV19 to TRBJ1-5, with D possibly matching TRBD1 (5 bases). The CDR3 totals 13 residues. CDR1 is LNHDA, CDR2 SQIVND, per germline (reference sequence). Trimming took off 7 bases at V and 4 bases at J, with 11 bases between the two ends.

The genes are TRBV24-1 and TRBJ2-5, with 7 bases matching TRBD1. Germline-derived CDR1 and CDR2 are KGHDR and SFDVKD. V was pared by 3 bases and J by 4 bases, with 1 base of the junction left unmatched. The CDR3 is 13 residues long. CDR3 bases: TGTGCCACCAGTGATAGGGACAGAGAGACCCAGTACTTC. This codes for CATSDRDRETQYF.

The V call is TRBV5-6, the J call TRBJ2-5, with 7 bases that match TRBD2. The V gene end was trimmed by 3 bases and the J gene end by 5 bases; junction bases not matched to a gene: 7. The CDR3 contains 14 residues. Germline V CDR1 and CDR2: SGHDT, YYEEEE. CDR3 DNA sequence: TGTGCCAGCAGCTCCCCTTTGCGGGGGGAGACCCAGTACTTC. Its protein product is CASSSPLRGETQYF.

The chain joins TRBV25-1 to TRBJ1-6, with 9 bases aligning to TRBD1. CDR3 length: 17 amino acids. The trim removed 3 bases at V and 6 bases at J, leaving 9 bases unmatched. CDR1 and CDR2 from the germline V gene are MGHDK and SYGVNS. The chain's CDR3 is CASSDTLLGQGNSPLHF. The CDR3 nucleotides are TGTGCCAGCAGTGACACCCTACTGGGACAGGGTAATTCACCCCTCCACTTT.

The chain is built from TRBV5-1 and TRBJ2-5, with 10 bases aligning to TRBD1. Germline V gene data show CDR1 as SGHRS and CDR2 as YFSETQ. The CDR3 runs to 14 residues. V shed 3 bases, J shed 5 bases, and the junction held 4 bases outside the gene matches. CDR3 DNA: TGCGCCAGCAGCTGGTCGACAGGGGGCGAGACCCAGTACTTC. Translated, it gives CASSWSTGGETQYF.

This clone occurred once. This sequence joins TRBV28 and TRBJ2-3, with TRBD2 matching 8 bases. Germline trimming cut 2 bases from V and 0 bases from J; bases unmatched to any gene: 4. The length of the CDR3 is 16 residues. Germline V lookup: CDR1 MDHEN, CDR2 SYDVKM. CDR3 sequence reads: CASSLRASGSTDTQYF. DNA for the CDR3: TGTGCCAGCAGTTTAAGGGCTAGCGGGAGCACAGATACGCAGTATTTT.

This clone was recorded a few times. This chain uses TRBV29-1 with TRBJ2-7; 7 bases match TRBD2. The CDR3 is made up of 14 amino acids. Unmatched junction bases numbered 10, after V lost 5 bases and J lost 3 bases. Germline V CDR1 and CDR2: SQVTM, ANQGSEA. Here the CDR3 reads CSVQRDQDHYEQYF. The CDR3 DNA reads TGCAGCGTTCAGCGGGACCAGGATCACTACGAGCAGTACTTC.

The sample holds one count of this clone. This sequence joins TRBV9 and TRBJ1-4; the match to TRBD1 covers 7 bases. V was pared by 4 bases and J by 2 bases, with 5 bases of the junction left unmatched. This CDR3 is built from 15 residues. The germline gives CDR1 SGDLS, CDR2 YYNGEE. Here the CDR3 reads CASSISTGTNEKLFF. The DNA of the CDR3 is TGTGCCAGCAGCATATCGACAGGGACTAATGAAAAACTGTTTTTT. Supplemented by reference TRBV9 and TRBJ1-4, the full variable domain reads DSGVTQTPKHLITATGQRVTLRCSPRSGDLSVYWYQQSLDQGLQFLIQYYNGEERAKGNILERFSAQQFPDLHSELNLSSLELGDSALYFCASSISTGTNEKLFFGSGTQLSVL.

The V and J genes are TRBV4-1 and TRBJ1-3; no reliable D call. The CDR3 is 16 amino acids. CDR1 and CDR2 (germline): MGHRA, YSYEKL. Trimming pared 0 bases from V and 4 bases from J, leaving 13 bases between. The DNA for the CDR3 is TGCGCCAGCAGCCAAGATATACGAGGGAAGGGAAACACCATATATTTT. Its translation is CASSQDIRGKGNTIYF.

Only one count was recorded for this clone. V is TRBV29-1 and J is TRBJ2-7, with 11 bases fitting TRBD1. CDR3 length: 14 amino acids. Germline V lookup: CDR1 SQVTM, CDR2 ANQGSEA. The V and J ends lost 6 bases and 5 bases, in that order; junction bases with no gene match: 9. Here the CDR3 reads CSVEGGQGAHEQYF. DNA of the CDR3: TGCAGCGTCGAGGGAGGACAGGGGGCCCACGAGCAGTACTTC.

V and J are TRBV27 and TRBJ1-2; TRBD1 matches 7 bases. The CDR3 loop spans 14 amino acids. Germline V gene data show CDR1 as MNHEY and CDR2 as SMNVEV (reference sequence). Trimming at V came to 6 bases and at J to 0 bases, leaving 4 bases not matched to a gene. The CDR3 region has the DNA TGTGCCAGCAGCAGACAGGGTGCTAACTATGGCTACACCTTC. Translating it yields CASSRQGANYGYTF.

The chain uses TRBV18 and TRBJ2-7; maybe TRBD1 (6 bases). Germline values: CDR1 KGHSH, CDR2 LQKENI. This CDR3 has 16 amino acids. V was pared by 3 bases and J by 2 bases, with 17 bases between. This chain's CDR3 is CASSPFAGTLTYEQYF. The DNA for the CDR3 is TGTGCCAGCTCACCGTTTGCCGGGACACTAACCTACGAGCAGTACTTC.

The chain uses TRBV29-1 and TRBJ1-5; D is unclear. This CDR3 is built from 13 residues. Germline V gene sequence: CDR1 SQVTM, CDR2 ANQGSEA. V shed 3 bases and J shed 1 base, with 7 bases lying between them. The chain's CDR3 is CSVDSGSNQPQHF. Written as DNA, the CDR3 is TGCAGCGTTGACAGCGGGAGCAATCAGCCCCAGCATTTT.